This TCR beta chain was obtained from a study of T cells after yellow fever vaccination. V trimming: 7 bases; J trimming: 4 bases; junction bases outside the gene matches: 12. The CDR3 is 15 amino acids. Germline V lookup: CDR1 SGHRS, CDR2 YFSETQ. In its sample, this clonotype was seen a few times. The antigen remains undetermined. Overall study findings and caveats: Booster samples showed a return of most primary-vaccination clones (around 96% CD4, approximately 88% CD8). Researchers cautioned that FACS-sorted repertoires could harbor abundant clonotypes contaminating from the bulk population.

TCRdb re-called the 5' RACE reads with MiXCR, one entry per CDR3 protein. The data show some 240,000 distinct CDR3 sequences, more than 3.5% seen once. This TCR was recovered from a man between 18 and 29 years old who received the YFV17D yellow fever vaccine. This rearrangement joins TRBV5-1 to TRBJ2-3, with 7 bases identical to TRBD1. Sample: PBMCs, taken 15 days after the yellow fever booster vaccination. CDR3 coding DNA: TGCGCCAGCGGGGCCGGGACAGTCGTGGCAGATACGCAGTATTTT. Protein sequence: CASGAGTVVADTQYF.